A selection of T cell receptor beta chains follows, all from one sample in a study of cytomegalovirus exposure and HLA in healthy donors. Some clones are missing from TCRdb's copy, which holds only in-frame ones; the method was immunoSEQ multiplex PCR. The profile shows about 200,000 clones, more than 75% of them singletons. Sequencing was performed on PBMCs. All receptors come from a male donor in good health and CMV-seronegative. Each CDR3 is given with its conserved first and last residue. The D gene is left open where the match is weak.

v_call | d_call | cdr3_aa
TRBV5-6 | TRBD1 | CASSSNRGWKDTEAFF
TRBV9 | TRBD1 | CASSVAGGTGGEETQYF
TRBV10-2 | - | CASSESNLPFGGTYF
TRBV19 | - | CASSIGGHPTEAFF
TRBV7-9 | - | CASRSSGESETQYF
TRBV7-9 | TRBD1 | CASSSRDRESEKLFF
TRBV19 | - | CASSIGSAVSSYEQYF
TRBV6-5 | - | CASSRTPGMYNEQFF
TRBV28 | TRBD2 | CASSLRPGRDTDTQYF
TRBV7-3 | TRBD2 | CASSIVAGPGELFF
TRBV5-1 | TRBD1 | CASSHGRTGGQNTEAFF
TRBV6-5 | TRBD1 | CASSYSTGGVYTF
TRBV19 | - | CASSKGGSYEQYF
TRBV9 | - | CASSVITGDNEQFF
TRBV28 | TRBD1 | CASRGQGAGYTF
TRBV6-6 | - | CASTTGSNGNTIYF
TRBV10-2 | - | CASSDSGTPTDTQYF
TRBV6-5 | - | CASRNYRDEAFF
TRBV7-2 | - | CASSPGLWGGGTEAFF
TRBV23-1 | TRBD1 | CASSQERTGDYGYTF
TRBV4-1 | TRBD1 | CASSRGQGTSRADEQFF
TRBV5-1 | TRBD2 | CASSAGRPFTDTQYF
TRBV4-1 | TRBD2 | CASSPPQREGLYTSYNEQFF
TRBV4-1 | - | CASSPTRSGFVTEQYF
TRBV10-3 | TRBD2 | CAISPTSGRAKNIQYF
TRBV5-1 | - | CASSQTDEETQYF
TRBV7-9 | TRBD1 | CSSSSTGVPQHF
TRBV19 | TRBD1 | CATRQGGEKLFF
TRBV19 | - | CASSIGVRGNTGELFF
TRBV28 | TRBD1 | CASSSPGQGRQQYF
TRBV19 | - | CASSIVTRSWEQYF
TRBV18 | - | CASSPGTGHYGYTF
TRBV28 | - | CASRIDSSYEQYF
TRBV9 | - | CASSVGSFGEETQYF
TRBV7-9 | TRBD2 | CASSATSGPYEQYF
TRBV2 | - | CASSGASQETQYF
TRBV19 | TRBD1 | CASSTQTGGRYEQYF
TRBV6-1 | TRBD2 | CASSERAREIAGANVLTF
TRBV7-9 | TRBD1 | CASSARDRGRVEAFF
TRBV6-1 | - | CASSEAGFYYEQYF
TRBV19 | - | CASSDSLRYQETQYF
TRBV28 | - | CASSLWQGTDQPQHF
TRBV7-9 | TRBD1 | CASSSQGAWYF
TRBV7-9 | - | CSSSAQGLNTEAFF